The subject of this entry is one T cell receptor (beta chain). Its antigen is unidentified. The authors ran a second PCR of roughly 6 to 12 cycles using a sample-barcoded 5' primer and a J-beta primer mix. Each CDR3 protein gets one entry after TCRdb re-called the 5' RACE reads with MiXCR. The sample includes fewer than 2,000,000 distinct CDR3 sequences, about 35% of them seen just once. This record belongs to a study of blood T cells in healthy people across ages. The germline V and J ends were trimmed by 7 bases and 6 bases, with 15 bases remaining between them. CDR3 length: 14 amino acids. CDR1 is MDHEN, CDR2 SYDVKM, per germline. The study drew donors from healthy Caucasian individuals in Russia aged about 6 to 90. PBMCs numbering at least 7 million were isolated per sample. Study outcomes and limitations: Across the age range, TCR beta diversity per million T cells fell in a roughly linear way. Because sorting was not performed, PBMCs prevented conclusive naive versus antigen-experienced comparison.

This chain links TRBV28 with TRBJ2-2, with D perhaps matching TRBD1 (6 bases). This TCR was sampled from a woman younger than 45 in good health. Material for sequencing was blood. DNA for the CDR3: TGTGCCAGCACACAGGGTGATACGGCCGGGGAGCTGTTTTTT. It yields the protein CASTQGDTAGELFF.